The 25 T cell receptor beta chains in this list originate from one sample, sequenced in a study of monozygotic twins with cystic fibrosis. Repertoires were generated with immunoSEQ multiplex PCR, while TCRdb's copy carries only in-frame clones and drops some. The profile shows 30,000 to 35,000 clones, approximately 67% of them singletons. The source material was blood. These receptors were obtained from a girl aged 5 to 17 with cystic fibrosis.

This clone appeared a few times. This chain links TRBV5-4 with TRBJ1-4; D may be TRBD1 (6 bases). Trimming pared 2 bases from V and 5 bases from J, leaving 10 bases between. The CDR3 runs 14 residues. The germline V gene has CDR1 SGHNT and CDR2 YYREEE (reference sequence). CDR3 sequence reads: CASSLGGGNEKLFF. The CDR3 DNA reads as TGTGCCAGCAGCTTAGGAGGGGGGAATGAAAAACTGTTTTTT.

V is TRBV7-9 and J is TRBJ2-1, with D perhaps TRBD2 (6 bases). V lost 2 bases and J 10 bases, leaving 12 bases between the germline ends. Germline-derived CDR1 and CDR2 are SEHNR and FQNEAQ (reference sequence). The CDR3 sequence is 13 residues long. The CDR3 is CASSLRLVDEQFF. CDR3 DNA sequence: TGTGCCAGCAGCTTACGACTAGTAGACGAGCAGTTCTTC.

The V call is TRBV5-4, the J call TRBJ2-3, with D unclear. Trimming stripped 0 bases from V and 2 bases from J, with 7 bases between. Germline-derived CDR1 and CDR2 are SGHNT and YYREEE (reference sequence). This CDR3 spans 14 amino acids. The CDR3 DNA sequence: TGTGCCAGCAGCTTGGCCTACGCCACAGATACGCAGTATTTT. It yields the protein CASSLAYATDTQYF.

This chain links TRBV2 with TRBJ2-7; D is possibly TRBD2 (6 bases). The CDR3 totals 13 residues. Germline V CDR1 and CDR2: SNHLY, FYNNEI. V lost 4 bases and J lost 3, with 10 bases in between. The CDR3 nucleotides are TGTGCCAGCAGTGTAAATAGCGGCTACGAGCAGTACGTC. It translates to CASSVNSGYEQYV.

CDR3 sequence: CASGNRVSHTEAFF. DNA for the CDR3: TGTGCCAGCGGAAACAGGGTATCTCACACTGAAGCTTTCTTT. The chain recombines TRBV7-9 with TRBJ1-1; D might be TRBD1 (6 bases). This CDR3 is 14 amino acids long. Germline CDR1 and CDR2: SEHNR and FQNEAQ (reference sequence). V lost 8 bases and J lost 3, with 16 bases in between.

The chain carries TRBV28 and TRBJ2-3; perhaps TRBD1 as D (6 bases). The germline V gene encodes CDR1 MDHEN and CDR2 SYDVKM. The CDR3 length is 17 residues. V was trimmed by 5 bases and J by 3 bases, leaving 21 bases between them. The CDR3 nucleotides are TGTGCCAGCAGTCCTCCTGGGAAACAGGGTCGGACAGATACGCAGTATTTT. It specifies CASSPPGKQGRTDTQYF.

The chain has TRBV7-2 and TRBJ2-1; 9 bases map to TRBD2. The CDR3 has 15 residues. CDR1 and CDR2 from the germline V gene are SGHTA and FQGNSA. V dropped 0 bases and J dropped 6; count of bases not matched to a gene: 3. CDR3 residues: CASSLAGLAGNEQFF. In DNA form, the CDR3 reads TGTGCCAGCAGCTTAGCGGGACTAGCCGGCAATGAGCAGTTCTTC.

This clone occurred once. The CDR3, as DNA: TGTGCCACCAGCAGAGAGGCAGTCTACAATGAGCAGTTCTTC. Encoded protein: CATSREAVYNEQFF. The rearrangement links TRBV15 to TRBJ2-1; the D is unclear. Deletions cut 0 bases from V and 3 bases from J, with 6 bases between. Germline assignment: CDR1 LNHNV and CDR2 YYDKDF (reference sequence). The CDR3 runs to 14 residues.

The V and J genes are TRBV25-1 and TRBJ2-7; TRBD1 is a possible D gene (6 bases). This CDR3 region has 15 residues. V lost 1 base, J lost 5 bases, and 15 bases lay in between. Germline lookup yields CDR1 MGHDK and CDR2 SYGVNS. CDR3 coding DNA: TGTGCCAGCAGTGAATGGCGAGGGGGAAGGAACGAGCAGTACTTC. Translating it yields CASSEWRGGRNEQYF.

This sequence joins TRBV29-1 and TRBJ2-1; 9 nucleotides line up with TRBD2. J lost 0 bases, V lost 6 bases, and 12 bases had no gene match. The CDR3 has 17 residues. Per the germline V gene, CDR1 is SQVTM and CDR2 is ANQGSEA. CDR3 sequence: CSVHPGTSWSSYNEQFF. The CDR3 DNA is TGCAGCGTCCACCCCGGGACTAGCTGGTCCTCCTACAATGAGCAGTTCTTC.

The chain joins TRBV6-5 to TRBJ2-6, with a possible D match to TRBD2 (5 bases). Between the trimmed V and J ends, which lost 0 bases and 1 base, there was a span of 7 bases. Germline lookup yields CDR1 MNHEY and CDR2 SVGAGI. This CDR3 is 16 amino acids long. The CDR3 sequence is CASSYSEGSGANVLTF. The CDR3, as DNA: TGTGCCAGCAGTTACTCCGAGGGTTCTGGGGCCAACGTCCTGACTTTC.

The sample holds a few counts of this clone. The chain carries TRBV6-5 and TRBJ2-7, with D possibly TRBD1 on 5 matching bases. Trimming cost V 6 bases and J 4 bases, with 16 bases left between them. Germline CDR1 and CDR2: MNHEY and SVGAGI. This CDR3 has 14 amino acids. CDR3 protein: CASREPRQPYEQYF. The CDR3 DNA reads TGTGCCAGCAGGGAACCCAGACAGCCTTACGAGCAGTACTTC.

The sample holds a few counts of this clone. The chain employs TRBV12-2 and TRBJ1-1. TRBV12-2 is a pseudogene. This CDR3 contains 14 residues. The CDR3 here is CASRLARANTEAFF. CDR3 nucleotide sequence: TGTGCAAGTCGCTTAGCGCGTGCGAACACTGAAGCTTTCTTT.

V and J are TRBV9 and TRBJ2-2; TRBD2 agrees at 7 bases. Germline CDR1 is SGDLS and CDR2 is YYNGEE. Trimming at V came to 4 bases and at J to 3 bases, leaving 9 bases not matched to a gene. The CDR3 spans 16 residues. CDR3 nucleotide sequence: TGTGCCAGCAGCCCCCACATGGGGGGGTACACCGGGGAGCTGTTTTTT. This gives the protein CASSPHMGGYTGELFF.

The rearrangement links TRBV9 to TRBJ2-3; D gene ambiguous. The germline V gene has CDR1 SGDLS and CDR2 YYNGEE. V shed 0 bases and J shed 2 bases, with 13 bases lying between them. The CDR3 has 16 residues. The CDR3 here is CASSVAQGSPTDTQYF. The CDR3 nucleotides read TGTGCCAGCAGCGTAGCTCAAGGCAGCCCCACAGATACGCAGTATTTT.

This clone was seen a few times. CDR3 DNA: TGTGCCAGCGCCGGCAGGGGCCCCTACGAGCAGTACTTC. Translation: CASAGRGPYEQYF. The chain uses TRBV11-1 and TRBJ2-7; D possibly corresponds to TRBD1 (6 bases). Trimming shortened V by 8 bases and J by 2 bases, and 13 bases separated the two germline ends. This CDR3 spans 13 amino acids. Germline values: CDR1 SGHAT, CDR2 FQDESV (reference sequence).

The V call is TRBV7-2, the J call TRBJ2-5, with 10 bases matching TRBD2. CDR3 size: 16 residues. The germline V gene encodes CDR1 SGHTA and CDR2 FQGNSA. V was clipped by 4 bases and J by 7 bases; unmatched bases: 12. The DNA of the CDR3 is TGTGCCAGCAGCTCCAATTTGGTAGCGGGAGGCCCGACCCAGTACTTC. Protein: CASSSNLVAGGPTQYF.

The genes are TRBV9 and TRBJ2-3; no clear D. The V and J ends lost 3 bases and 6 bases respectively, with 11 bases between them. The CDR3 has 13 amino acids. In germline, CDR1 is SGDLS, CDR2 YYNGEE. In DNA form, the CDR3 reads TGTGCCAGCAGCGGACTGCGGTCCGATACGCAGTATTTT. Amino acid sequence: CASSGLRSDTQYF.

This clone occurred a few times. CDR3 DNA sequence: TGTGCCAGTAGTGCGGACAGGGGGCGTCGTATTCAGTACTTC. It codes for CASSADRGRRIQYF. This rearrangement joins TRBV19 to TRBJ2-4; 11 bases fit TRBD1. V shed 5 bases and J 10 bases; nucleotides not matched to a gene: 7. CDR1 and CDR2 from the germline V gene are LNHDA and SQIVND (reference sequence). This CDR3 spans 14 amino acids.

This chain links TRBV10-2 with TRBJ1-2, with a weak D call TRBD1 (6 bases). There are 15 residues in the CDR3. CDR1 and CDR2 from the germline V gene are WSHSY and SAAADI. The V gene lost 6 bases and the J gene lost 3 bases, with 17 bases spanning the gap. Here the CDR3 DNA reads TGCGCCAGCAGGGACAGTGGATTCACTCACTATGGCTACACCTTC. It specifies CASRDSGFTHYGYTF.

This clone was seen only a few times. V gene TRBV19 combines with J gene TRBJ1-1; D is uncertain. Trimming took 5 bases from V and 0 from J, leaving 13 bases between them. This CDR3 contains 15 residues. Germline V gene lookup returns CDR1 LNHDA and CDR2 SQIVND (reference sequence). The CDR3 nucleotides are TGTGCCAGTAGTTCCCTCGAACTCATGAACACTGAAGCTTTCTTT. Amino acid sequence: CASSSLELMNTEAFF.

The chain recombines TRBV5-1 with TRBJ2-3; D is unresolved. The V gene's germline CDR1 is SGHRS and CDR2 YFSETQ. The CDR3 sequence is 12 residues long. Trimming shortened V by 4 bases and J by 2 bases, and 5 bases separated the two germline ends. CDR3 loop: CASSLYTDTQYF. For the CDR3, the DNA is TGCGCCAGCAGCCTCTACACAGATACGCAGTATTTT.

This clone has more than one count but fewer than ten. The chain joins TRBV28 to TRBJ1-5; 9 positions match TRBD1. This CDR3 region has 15 residues. CDR1 is MDHEN, CDR2 SYDVKM, per germline. After removal of 3 bases from V and 2 bases from J, the junction contained 2 bases not matched to a gene. The CDR3 region has the DNA TGTGCCAGCAGTTTGGGACAGGGTCGCAATCAGCCCCAGCATTTT. This codes for CASSLGQGRNQPQHF.

The sample holds one count of this clone. This chain uses TRBV5-6 with TRBJ2-7; the D is unclear. V was trimmed by 4 bases and J by 0 bases, leaving 11 bases between them. Germline assignment: CDR1 SGHDT and CDR2 YYEEEE. This CDR3 spans 14 amino acids. The chain's CDR3 is CASSGLRGSYEQYF. The CDR3 coding sequence is TGTGCCAGCAGCGGCCTAAGAGGCTCCTACGAGCAGTACTTC.

V gene TRBV30 combines with J gene TRBJ2-1; perhaps TRBD2 as D (5 bases). Germline assignment: CDR1 GTSNPN and CDR2 SVGIG (reference sequence). This CDR3 contains 13 residues. V gave up 7 bases and J gave up 7 bases, with 17 bases separating them. CDR3 sequence: CASLEEPWNEQFF. CDR3 sequence (DNA): TGTGCCTCCTTGGAGGAACCATGGAATGAGCAGTTCTTC.